Each of the 12 T cell receptor beta chains below was sequenced from the same sample in a study of blood T cell repertoires in COVID-19. The method was immunoSEQ multiplex PCR; TCRdb's version includes in-frame clones alone and lacks a portion of them. Of 280,000 or so clones listed, around 90% were seen once; the top ten hold over 8%. The sample taken for sequencing was peripheral blood. The receptors shown here come from a man between 18 and 29 years old with active or convalescent COVID-19.

V is TRBV3-1 (or the pseudogene TRBV3-2) and J is TRBJ1-2; 8 positions agree with TRBD1. The trim removed 4 bases at V and 9 bases at J, leaving 10 bases unmatched. This CDR3 region has 14 residues. CDR1 and CDR2 from the germline V gene are LGHDT and YNNKEL (reference sequence). CDR3 region: CASSPPGTGSSYTF. As DNA, the CDR3 is TGTGCCAGCAGCCCCCCCGGGACAGGTTCTAGCTACACCTTC.

The genes are TRBV12-5 and TRBJ1-5; D possibly corresponds to TRBD1 (5 bases). V was clipped by 7 bases and J by 7 bases, with 14 bases between them. The germline V gene has CDR1 LGHNT and CDR2 FRNRAP. This CDR3 has 13 amino acids. The CDR3: CASARQGGQPQHF. The CDR3, as DNA: TGTGCTAGTGCCAGGCAGGGCGGACAGCCCCAGCATTTT.

The chain carries TRBV4-1 and TRBJ1-1; weak D call: TRBD1 (6 bases). Between the trimmed V and J ends, which lost 1 base and 1 base, there was a span of 7 bases. The CDR3 runs to 14 residues. From germline, CDR1 is MGHRA and CDR2 YSYEKL. The CDR3 region has the DNA TGCGCCAGCAGCCAAGCAGGGGCGAACACTGAAGCTTTCTTT. Translating gives CASSQAGANTEAFF.

This chain uses TRBV19 with TRBJ2-1; D unresolved. This CDR3 spans 15 amino acids. The germline V and J ends were trimmed by 1 base and 5 bases, with 12 bases remaining between them. The germline V gene encodes CDR1 LNHDA and CDR2 SQIVND (reference sequence). The DNA for the CDR3 is TGTGCCAGTAGTATAGTTCCGGGTTTCAACAATGAGCAGTTCTTC. Protein product: CASSIVPGFNNEQFF.

This chain links TRBV5-4 with TRBJ2-5; no clear D. The CDR3 extends over 15 amino acids. The V gene's germline CDR1 is SGHNT and CDR2 YYREEE (reference sequence). The ends were cut back, 5 bases at V and 5 bases at J, with 19 bases in the middle. The CDR3 loop reads CASSSSGDHGETQYF. The DNA of the CDR3 is TGTGCCAGCAGTTCCTCCGGAGACCATGGGGAGACCCAGTACTTC.

This chain joins TRBV11-3 and TRBJ1-2; D is uncertain. V lost 1 base and J 3 bases, leaving 12 bases between the germline ends. Germline CDR1 SGHNT, CDR2 YENEEA. This CDR3 has 15 residues. The CDR3 is CASSLVSPDYYGYTF. CDR3 nucleotide sequence: TGTGCCAGCAGCTTAGTTTCCCCAGACTACTATGGCTACACCTTC.

The gene calls are TRBV5-1 and TRBJ1-2, with D uncertain. The CDR3 length is 15 residues. The germline CDR1 and CDR2 sequences are SGHRS and YFSETQ. Trimming took 0 bases from V and 5 from J, leaving 14 bases between them. The CDR3 loop is CASSLGGEGWYGYTF. The CDR3 coding sequence is TGCGCCAGCAGCTTGGGAGGAGAGGGCTGGTATGGCTACACCTTC.

This clone showed up just once. The V and J genes are TRBV18 and TRBJ2-5; D is unresolved. Germline V gene sequence: CDR1 KGHSH, CDR2 LQKENI. The CDR3 has 13 amino acids. The V and J ends lost 3 bases and 1 base respectively, with 6 bases between them. This CDR3 is CASSPQVQETQYF. The CDR3 DNA follows: TGTGCCAGCTCACCGCAGGTCCAAGAGACCCAGTACTTC.

This chain links TRBV2 with TRBJ1-4; D gene unclear. Germline values: CDR1 SNHLY, CDR2 FYNNEI. There are 15 residues in the CDR3. Trimming pared 6 bases from V and 6 bases from J, leaving 17 bases between. DNA of the CDR3: TGTGCCAGCAGCTCTCCGGGAGAGGATGATGAAAAACTGTTTTTT. Translating it yields CASSSPGEDDEKLFF.

J is TRBJ2-7 and V is TRBV6-5; D is unclear. The CDR3 contains 12 residues. Germline lookup yields CDR1 MNHEY and CDR2 SVGAGI. V lost 6 bases and J lost 5, with 11 bases in between. The CDR3 DNA reads as TGTGCCAGCAGGGGCGACACTGACGAGCAGTACTTC. Translated: CASRGDTDEQYF.

This clone was detected once. J is TRBJ1-5 and V is TRBV27, with D perhaps TRBD1 (6 bases). The germline V gene encodes CDR1 MNHEY and CDR2 SMNVEV (reference sequence). CDR3 length: 15 amino acids. V lost 2 bases to trimming and J lost 1 base, with 9 bases between them. CDR3 nucleotide sequence: TGTGCCAGCAGTTTAAGGCAGGGGAGCAATCAGCCCCAGCATTTT. It encodes CASSLRQGSNQPQHF.

This clone appeared once. The V and J genes are TRBV11-2 and TRBJ1-2; 9 nucleotides align to TRBD1. Trimming took 5 bases from V and 5 from J; bases not matched to a gene: 6. Germline V CDR1 and CDR2: SGHAT, FQNNGV. The CDR3 runs 14 residues. As DNA, the CDR3 is TGTGCCAGCAGCGGATTACAGGGGGCGTATGGCTACACCTTC. Its translation: CASSGLQGAYGYTF.